What follows are 22 T cell receptor beta chains derived from one specimen sequenced in a study of T cell repertoires in cytomegalovirus infection (dated by TCRdb to between 2018 and 2021). Instrument on record: Illumina HiSeq 1500. TCRdb cleaned the public reads at Q25 with fastp, built clones with MiXCR and kept in-frame beta chains. Rows merge per CDR3 protein into single entries with the most common DNA and genes. The sample records about 320,000 distinct CDR3 sequences, roughly 9.5% of which are singletons. Over 3.5% of the sample goes to the ten largest clones. Sequenced sample: PBMCs. The receptor source for this set is a human donor in good health (CMV status not recorded). Some clones in this sample may be carry-over from other donors' samples.

The V gene is TRBV6-6, the J gene TRBJ1-1; D possibly corresponds to TRBD1 (5 bases). Germline V CDR1 and CDR2: MNHNY, SVGAGI (reference sequence). CDR3 size: 16 residues. V lost 5 bases to trimming and J lost 7 bases, with 23 bases between them. In DNA, the CDR3 is TGTGCCAGCAGTGCCTTGGCTGGACCGGGGGGGGGTGAAGCTTTCTTT. The encoded protein is CASSALAGPGGGEAFF.

Ten or more counts support this clonotype. This chain joins TRBV27 and TRBJ1-5; a possible D gene is TRBD1 (5 bases). The length of the CDR3 is 14 residues. V lost 6 bases, J lost 3 bases, and 12 bases lay in between. From germline, CDR1 is MNHEY and CDR2 SMNVEV (reference sequence). In nucleotides, the CDR3 is TGTGCCAGCAGCCGGGACGGCACCAATCAGCCCCAGCATTTT. It encodes CASSRDGTNQPQHF.

Ten or more counts support this clonotype. The gene calls are TRBV4-3 and TRBJ2-5, with TRBD2 matching 8 bases. The length of the CDR3 is 14 residues. V lost 3 bases to trimming and J lost 5 bases; unmatched junction nucleotides: 5. Per germline, CDR1 LGHNA and CDR2 YSLEER. The CDR3 nucleotides read TGCGCCAGCAGCCACGCGGGAGGTGCTGAGACCCAGTACTTC. It translates to CASSHAGGAETQYF.

This clonotype came up many times. The chain combines TRBV4-1 with TRBJ2-7; 7 bases match TRBD1. The CDR3 has 15 amino acids. The germline gives CDR1 MGHRA, CDR2 YSYEKL. The V and J ends lost 4 bases and 3 bases, in that order; junction bases with no gene match: 9. The CDR3 region is CASSPGQAQGYEQYF. DNA for the CDR3: TGCGCCAGCAGCCCAGGACAGGCCCAGGGCTACGAGCAGTACTTC.

This clonotype was seen ten or more times. The V call is TRBV7-2, the J call TRBJ1-6; 9 positions agree with TRBD1. Germline trimming cut 1 base from V and 10 bases from J; bases unmatched to any gene: 14. Germline CDR1 SGHTA, CDR2 FQGNSA. The CDR3 is made up of 18 amino acids. The CDR3 coding sequence is TGTGCCAGCAGCTTAGAAGCCCCGGGACAGGGTTTCGGGTCACCCCTCCACTTT. The encoded protein is CASSLEAPGQGFGSPLHF. Filled out from reference TRBV7-2 and TRBJ1-6, the complete variable domain reads GAGVSQSPSNKVTEKGKDVELRCDPISGHTALYWYRQSLGQGLEFLIYFQGNSAPDKSGLPSDRFSAERTGGSVSTLTIQRTQQEDSAVYLCASSLEAPGQGFGSPLHFGNGTRLTVT.

This clonotype showed up many times. The chain uses TRBV28 and TRBJ2-5; D perhaps matches TRBD1 (5 bases). Per germline, CDR1 MDHEN and CDR2 SYDVKM. The germline V and J ends were trimmed by 6 bases and 5 bases, with 16 bases remaining between them. CDR3 size: 14 residues. The CDR3 spells CASSTPPGRETQYF. DNA for the CDR3: TGTGCCAGCAGCACACCCCCAGGGCGGGAGACCCAGTACTTC.

This clonotype was found a few times. The J gene is TRBJ2-7, the V gene TRBV7-2; 8 bases fit TRBD2. Germline loops: CDR1 SGHTA, CDR2 FQGNSA. V lost 0 bases, J lost 1 base, and 8 bases stayed unmatched. CDR3 length: 17 residues. The CDR3 loop reads CASSLARAGGRSYEQYF. DNA of the CDR3: TGTGCCAGCAGCTTAGCGCGGGCGGGAGGTCGGTCCTACGAGCAGTACTTC.

In this sample, this clonotype turned up many times. This chain links TRBV4-1 with TRBJ1-1, with D uncertain. The germline gives CDR1 MGHRA, CDR2 YSYEKL. The CDR3 loop spans 14 amino acids. The germline V and J ends were trimmed by 0 bases and 8 bases, with 13 bases remaining between them. This CDR3 reads CASSQDWAESEAFF. The CDR3 DNA reads as TGCGCCAGCAGCCAAGATTGGGCGGAAAGCGAAGCTTTCTTT.

This clonotype was seen more than once but under ten times. The gene calls are TRBV11-3 and TRBJ2-2; unclear D gene. The CDR3 sequence is 13 residues long. Deletions cut 5 bases from V and 6 bases from J, with 10 bases between. From germline, CDR1 is SGHNT and CDR2 YENEEA. CDR3 sequence (DNA): TGTGCCAGCAGCCCCAAGGCGGCCGGGGAGCTGTTTTTT. This codes for CASSPKAAGELFF.

This clonotype has a handful of counts. The chain couples TRBV6-6 to TRBJ2-1; D may be TRBD2 (5 bases). V lost 8 bases to trimming and J lost 0 bases, with 17 bases between them. CDR3 length equals 16 residues. In germline, CDR1 is MNHNY, CDR2 SVGAGI (reference sequence). CDR3 residues: CASAYLLGSSYNEQFF. The CDR3 region has the DNA TGTGCCAGCGCATATCTGCTGGGGAGCTCCTACAATGAGCAGTTCTTC.

This clonotype appeared a few times. The rearrangement joins TRBV29-1 to TRBJ2-7; 12 bases fit TRBD2. Germline V gene data show CDR1 as SQVTM and CDR2 as ANQGSEA. This CDR3 contains 16 residues. Losses at the gene ends were 7 bases for V and 3 bases for J; bases not matched to a gene: 13. The chain's CDR3 is CSAETRLTSGSYEQYF. DNA of the CDR3: TGCAGCGCCGAAACCCGTCTGACTAGCGGGAGCTACGAGCAGTACTTC.

This clonotype appeared many times. This chain joins TRBV7-2 and TRBJ1-1; D not resolved. The V end lost 4 bases, the J end lost 1 base, and 13 bases lay between the germline ends. The germline V gene encodes CDR1 SGHTA and CDR2 FQGNSA. This CDR3 contains 15 residues. The DNA for the CDR3 is TGTGCCAGCAGCTCCGGACCGGGCGCGAACACTGAAGCTTTCTTT. This gives the protein CASSSGPGANTEAFF. Combining the CDR3 with reference TRBV7-2 and TRBJ1-1 gives the whole variable domain GAGVSQSPSNKVTEKGKDVELRCDPISGHTALYWYRQSLGQGLEFLIYFQGNSAPDKSGLPSDRFSAERTGGSVSTLTIQRTQQEDSAVYLCASSSGPGANTEAFFGQGTRLTVV.

This clonotype was counted ten times or more. This chain connects TRBV6-5 to TRBJ1-1; possible D gene TRBD1, 6 bases. Looked up from germline, CDR1 is MNHEY and CDR2 is SVGAGI. V gave up 0 bases and J gave up 12 bases, with 20 bases separating them. This CDR3 region has 15 residues. The CDR3 DNA sequence: TGTGCCAGCAGTTACTCGTGGGACATCAGGGATGAGCCTTTCTTT. It yields the protein CASSYSWDIRDEPFF.

This clonotype was seen only a few times. This sequence joins TRBV19 and TRBJ2-6; D gene uncertain. The V and J ends lost 6 bases and 0 bases respectively, with 12 bases between them. CDR1 LNHDA and CDR2 SQIVND come from the germline V gene (reference sequence). CDR3 length: 16 amino acids. As DNA, the CDR3 is TGTGCCAGTAGCCCGGATGGTCTCTCTGGGGCCAACGTCCTGACTTTC. Amino acids: CASSPDGLSGANVLTF.

The sample holds a few counts of this clonotype. The chain uses TRBV11-3 and TRBJ1-1; 7 bases align to TRBD1. CDR1 and CDR2 from the germline V gene are SGHNT and YENEEA. This CDR3 has 13 amino acids. Trimming took 5 bases from V and 11 from J; bases not matched to a gene: 11. The CDR3 coding sequence is TGTGCCAGCAGCCCTAATCGACAGGGTGAGGCTTTCTTT. Translating gives CASSPNRQGEAFF. Using reference TRBV11-3 and TRBJ1-1 for the parts outside the CDR3, the full variable domain is EAGVVQSPRYKIIEKKQPVAFWCNPISGHNTLYWYLQNLGQGPELLIRYENEEAVDDSQLPKDRFSAERLKGVDSTLKIQPAELGDSAVYLCASSPNRQGEAFFGQGTRLTVV.

This clonotype was observed a handful of times. The CDR3 here is CASSLISHQQYF. Here the CDR3 DNA reads TGTGCCAGCAGCTTAATTTCACACCAGCAGTACTTC. The rearrangement joins TRBV7-9 to TRBJ2-7; D gene ambiguous. The CDR3 sequence is 12 residues long. Trimming shortened V by 2 bases and J by 8 bases, and 10 bases separated the two germline ends. CDR1 is SEHNR and CDR2 is FQNEAQ in the germline V gene (reference sequence).

The chain is built from TRBV29-1 and TRBJ1-1; D unresolved. In germline, CDR1 is SQVTM, CDR2 ANQGSEA. The CDR3 is 11 residues long. The V gene lost 4 bases and the J gene lost 4 bases, with 7 bases spanning the gap. This chain's CDR3 is CSVGGGTEAFF. The CDR3 DNA follows: TGCAGCGTTGGAGGAGGCACTGAAGCTTTCTTT.

This clonotype turned up a few times. This sequence joins TRBV20-1 and TRBJ2-1; maybe TRBD1 (6 bases). The CDR3 is made up of 14 amino acids. Trimming took off 4 bases at V and 4 bases at J, with 14 bases between the two ends. Per germline, CDR1 DFQATT and CDR2 SNEGSKA (reference sequence). DNA of the CDR3: TGCAGTGCTAATAAACAGGGAGAATACAATGAGCAGTTCTTC. Protein: CSANKQGEYNEQFF.

This clonotype has only a few counts. This chain connects TRBV28 to TRBJ1-2; 10 bases match TRBD1. The V and J ends lost 5 bases and 7 bases, in that order; junction bases with no gene match: 13. CDR3 length: 16 residues. Germline V gives CDR1 MDHEN, CDR2 SYDVKM. The CDR3 sequence is CASSIRQGAGIAGYTF. CDR3 DNA: TGTGCCAGCAGTATTCGACAGGGGGCGGGGATCGCTGGCTACACCTTC.

This clonotype was seen ten or more times. This chain joins TRBV7-8 and TRBJ2-7; 12 bases agree with TRBD1. The length of the CDR3 is 14 residues. V dropped 6 bases and J dropped 7; count of bases not matched to a gene: 7. Germline loops: CDR1 SGHVS, CDR2 FQNEAQ. Written as DNA, the CDR3 is TGTGCCAGCAGGGAGGGACAGGGGGCGAGGGAGCAGTACTTC. Its protein is CASREGQGAREQYF.

This clonotype was counted ten times or more. This rearrangement joins TRBV7-3 to TRBJ1-2, with 7 bases fitting TRBD1. The CDR3 loop spans 18 amino acids. Germline V lookup: CDR1 SGHTA, CDR2 FQGTGA. J lost 4 bases, V lost 5 bases, and 19 bases had no gene match. CDR3 DNA sequence: TGTGCCAGCAGCCGTACCGGGACAGCCTTAGATTTATTCTATGGCTACACCTTC. Translated: CASSRTGTALDLFYGYTF.

The V call is TRBV10-3, the J call TRBJ2-3, with D unresolved. V shed 4 bases and J shed 3 bases, with 14 bases lying between them. CDR1 and CDR2 (germline): ENHRY, SYGVKD. This CDR3 comprises 15 residues. The CDR3 reads CAISATTGGTDTQYF. The CDR3, as DNA: TGTGCCATCAGTGCAACCACCGGCGGAACAGATACGCAGTATTTT.